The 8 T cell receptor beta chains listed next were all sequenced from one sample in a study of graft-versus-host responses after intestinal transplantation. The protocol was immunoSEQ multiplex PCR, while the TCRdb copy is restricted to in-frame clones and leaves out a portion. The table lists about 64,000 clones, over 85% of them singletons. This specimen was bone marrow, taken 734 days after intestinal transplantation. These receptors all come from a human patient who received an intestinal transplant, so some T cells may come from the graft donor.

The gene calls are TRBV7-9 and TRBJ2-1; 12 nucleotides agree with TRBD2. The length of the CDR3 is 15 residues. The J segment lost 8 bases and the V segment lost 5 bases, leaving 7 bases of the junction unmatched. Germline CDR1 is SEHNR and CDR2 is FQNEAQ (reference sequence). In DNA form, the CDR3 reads TGTGCCAGCAGCCCGAGGACTAGCGGGACGTATGAGCAGTTCTTC. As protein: CASSPRTSGTYEQFF.

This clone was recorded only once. The CDR3 DNA reads TGTGCCAGCAGCGCCGGGATTTCCAATGAGCAGTTCTTC. This encodes CASSAGISNEQFF. The chain uses TRBV11-3 and TRBJ2-1; D might be TRBD2 (5 bases). Per germline, CDR1 SGHNT and CDR2 YENEEA. V was cut by 5 bases and J by 6 bases, with 11 bases left in between. The CDR3 runs to 13 residues.

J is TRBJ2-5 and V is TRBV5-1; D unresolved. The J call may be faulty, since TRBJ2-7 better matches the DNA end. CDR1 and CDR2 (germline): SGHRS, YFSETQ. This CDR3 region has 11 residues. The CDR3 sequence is CASSLNYEQYF. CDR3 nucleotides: TGCGCCAGCAGCTTGAACTACGAGCAGTACTTC.

The CDR3, as DNA: TGCGCCAGCAGCCCCTCCTGGGGAGACAGGGAGTCGAATAATTCACCCCTCCACTTT. It encodes CASSPSWGDRESNNSPLHF. The rearrangement uses TRBV4-1 and TRBJ1-6; 7 positions agree with TRBD1. Germline V gene data show CDR1 as MGHRA and CDR2 as YSYEKL. The V and J ends lost 4 bases and 5 bases, in that order; junction bases with no gene match: 17. This CDR3 region has 19 residues.

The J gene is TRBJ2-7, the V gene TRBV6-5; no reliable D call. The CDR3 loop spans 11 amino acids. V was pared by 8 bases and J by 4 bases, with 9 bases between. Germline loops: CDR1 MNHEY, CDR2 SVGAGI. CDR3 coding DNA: TGTGCCAGCGAAAGAGGTTACGAGCAGTACTTC. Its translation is CASERGYEQYF.

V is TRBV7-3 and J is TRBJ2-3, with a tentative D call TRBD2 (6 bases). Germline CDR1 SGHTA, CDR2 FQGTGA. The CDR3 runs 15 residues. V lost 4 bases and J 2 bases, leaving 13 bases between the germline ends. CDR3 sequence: CASSSPSENTDTQYF. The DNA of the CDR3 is TGTGCCAGCAGCTCCCCTAGCGAGAACACAGATACGCAGTATTTT.

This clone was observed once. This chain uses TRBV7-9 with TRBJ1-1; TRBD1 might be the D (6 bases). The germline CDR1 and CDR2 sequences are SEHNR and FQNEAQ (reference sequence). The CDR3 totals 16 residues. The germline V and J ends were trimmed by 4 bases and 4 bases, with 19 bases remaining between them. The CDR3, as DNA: TGTGCCAGCAGCTCCCGACAGGTGGAAGGGTTCACTGAAGCTTTCTTT. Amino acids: CASSSRQVEGFTEAFF.

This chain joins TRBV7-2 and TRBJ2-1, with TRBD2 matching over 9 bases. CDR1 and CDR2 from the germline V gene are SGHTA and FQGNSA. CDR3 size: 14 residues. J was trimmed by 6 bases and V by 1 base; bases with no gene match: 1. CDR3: CASSLGGGANEQFF. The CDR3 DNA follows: TGTGCCAGCAGCTTAGGCGGGGGGGCCAATGAGCAGTTCTTC.